The T cell receptor (beta chain) under discussion was sequenced for a study of regulatory T cells in long-lasting Graves disease. Whole-study results and caveats: Only peripheral blood was studied, not thyroid tissue. Persistent patients had a count of shared public clonotypes (approximately 3,000) that exceeded that of new patients (around 1,000).

The CDR3 consists of 15 residues. Germline V gene data show CDR1 as SGHRS and CDR2 as YFSETQ. Trimming stripped 0 bases from V and 1 base from J, with 7 bases between. Stated time point: persistent/refractory GD, antithyroid drugs over 5 years with positive TRAb. PBMCs were the source of the RNA used for TCR sequencing. A peripheral blood sample, approximately 10 milliliters in volume, was drawn into EDTA tubes. As concerns this clonotype: Antigen unknown.

Library construction for TCR beta used iRepertoire HTBI primers and Arm-PCR of CDR3 regions. TCRdb independently ran MiXCR on the multiplex PCR reads; one entry per CDR3 protein. The sample holds about 660,000 distinct CDR3 sequences, approximately 29% seen once. The V gene is TRBV5-1, the J gene TRBJ2-2, with D maybe TRBD2 (5 bases). The receptor comes from a female donor with Graves disease. The sample was peripheral blood mononuclear cells (PBMCs), taken when the disease was refractory, from a patient treated with antithyroid drugs. The DNA of the CDR3 is TGCGCCAGCAGCTTGGAAGGGAGGAACACCGGGGAGCTGTTTTTT. Translating it yields CASSLEGRNTGELFF.